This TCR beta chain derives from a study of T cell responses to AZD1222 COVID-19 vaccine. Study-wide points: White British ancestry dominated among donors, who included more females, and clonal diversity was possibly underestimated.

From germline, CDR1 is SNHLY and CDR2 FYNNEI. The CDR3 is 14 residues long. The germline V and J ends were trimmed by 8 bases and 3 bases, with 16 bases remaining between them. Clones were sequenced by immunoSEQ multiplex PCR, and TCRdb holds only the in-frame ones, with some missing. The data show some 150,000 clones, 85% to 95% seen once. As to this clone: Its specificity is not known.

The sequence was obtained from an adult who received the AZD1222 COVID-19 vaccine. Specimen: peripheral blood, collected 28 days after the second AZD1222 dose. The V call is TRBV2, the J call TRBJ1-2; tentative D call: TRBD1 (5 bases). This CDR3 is CASRGGLGDYGYTF. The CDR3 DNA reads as TGTGCCAGCCGTGGTGGACTGGGGGACTATGGCTACACCTTC.